This TCR beta chain was identified in a study of chemoradiotherapy in HPV16-positive cancers. Points from the study as a whole: During treatment, candidate HPV-specific clones and E7-related motifs expanded in tumor. For HPV16-positive patients, expanding HPV-responsive T cells associated with longer recurrence-free survival.

About this clone: The target antigen is unknown.

The CDR3 spans 14 residues. Germline CDR1 reads MGHRA; CDR2 reads YSYEKL. V lost 4 bases and J lost 2, with 9 bases in between. Method: immunoSEQ multiplex PCR; TCRdb's copy keeps in-frame clones and lacks some. The profile covers fewer than 30,000 clones, with less than 95% appearing a single time and approximately 2.7% taken by the ten largest. V gene TRBV4-1 combines with J gene TRBJ2-1; D is undetermined. This sample was obtained from a patient who underwent chemoradiotherapy. This TCR came from a human donor with HPV-associated anogenital cancer. The CDR3 region is CASSPPTAYNEQFF. Written as DNA, the CDR3 is TGCGCCAGCAGCCCCCCCACAGCCTACAATGAGCAGTTCTTC.